The 28 T cell receptor beta chains reported below all come from one sample, sequenced in a study of CD8+ T cells in alopecia areata. Documented treatment: oral pan-JAK inhibitor, 5-10 mg twice daily. RNA was isolated and reverse transcribed to cDNA, the sequencing template. Method: immunoSEQ multiplex PCR; TCRdb's copy keeps in-frame clones and lacks some. The sample lists about 100,000 clones; 50% to 60% were seen once. The starting material was CD8+ T cells sorted from blood, obtained at roughly week 58, from a patient treated with tofacitinib. Every receptor here comes from a human donor with alopecia areata.

This sequence joins TRBV29-1 and TRBJ1-2, with a tentative D call TRBD1 (6 bases). This CDR3 spans 12 amino acids. Trimming removed 4 bases from V and 7 bases from J, with 13 bases in between. CDR1 SQVTM and CDR2 ANQGSEA come from the germline V gene. The CDR3 coding sequence is TGCAGCGTTGTATGGCAGGGGCCTGGCTACACCTTC. It specifies CSVVWQGPGYTF.

This rearrangement joins TRBV5-1 to TRBJ2-6, with D unclear. Trimming cost V 5 bases and J 0 bases, with 12 bases left between them. Germline V gene data show CDR1 as SGHRS and CDR2 as YFSETQ. The CDR3 has 16 residues. The CDR3 is CASRSLRDSGANVLTF. The CDR3 nucleotides read TGCGCCAGCAGATCCCTACGTGACTCTGGGGCCAACGTCCTGACTTTC.

The chain joins TRBV25-1 to TRBJ2-2; tentatively, D is TRBD1 or TRBD2 (5 bases each). This CDR3 spans 10 amino acids. Germline V gene data show CDR1 as MGHDK and CDR2 as SYGVNS. V shed 8 bases and J shed 7 bases, with 5 bases lying between them. CDR3 bases: TGTGCCAGCGGGGGCGGGGAGCTGTTTTTT. It yields the protein CASGGGELFF.

The rearrangement uses TRBV29-1 and TRBJ2-6; D gene ambiguous. In germline, CDR1 is SQVTM, CDR2 ANQGSEA. CDR3 length: 14 residues. V gave up 0 bases and J gave up 4 bases, with 7 bases separating them. The CDR3 protein is CSVEDGSGANVLTF. Written as DNA, the CDR3 is TGCAGCGTTGAAGACGGCTCAGGGGCCAACGTCCTGACTTTC.

This rearrangement joins TRBV4-1 to TRBJ1-2; D remains ambiguous. The germline V gene has CDR1 MGHRA and CDR2 YSYEKL. The CDR3 contains 16 residues. V was cut by 1 base and J by 4 bases, with 16 bases left in between. The CDR3 region has the DNA TGCGCCAGCAGCCAAGCGGCACCTATCCTCGCCTATGGCTACACCTTC. This encodes CASSQAAPILAYGYTF.

The rearrangement joins TRBV6-4 to TRBJ2-1, with D maybe TRBD1 (6 bases). The V end lost 0 bases, the J end lost 4 bases, and 13 bases lay between the germline ends. This CDR3 has 16 residues. Germline values: CDR1 MRHNA, CDR2 SNTAGT. The CDR3 DNA is TGTGCCAGCAGTGACTCCGGGACAAGGGCATACAATGAGCAGTTCTTC. Encoded protein: CASSDSGTRAYNEQFF.

This clone was found once. The chain employs TRBV15 and TRBJ2-7; 8 bases match TRBD1. The ends lost 4 bases at V and 5 bases at J; junction bases unmatched: 7. Germline assignment: CDR1 LNHNV and CDR2 YYDKDF (reference sequence). There are 14 residues in the CDR3. The CDR3: CATSMRGQAHEQYF. The CDR3 DNA follows: TGTGCCACCAGCATGAGGGGACAGGCTCACGAGCAGTACTTC.

CDR3 bases: TGTGCCAGCTCACCACCATTCGGGAACACTGAAGCTTTCTTT. The encoded protein is CASSPPFGNTEAFF. The chain carries TRBV18 and TRBJ1-1; D is unclear. V was pared by 0 bases and J by 1 base, with 6 bases between. Germline values: CDR1 KGHSH, CDR2 LQKENI. This CDR3 contains 14 residues.

This chain uses TRBV7-9 with TRBJ2-7; 8 positions agree with TRBD1. The CDR3 totals 14 residues. CDR1 is SEHNR, CDR2 FQNEAQ, per germline (reference sequence). The V and J ends lost 5 bases and 5 bases, in that order; junction bases with no gene match: 8. The CDR3 DNA reads as TGTGCCAGCAGCCCCCCGGACAGGGTGCACGAGCAGTACTTC. Translated: CASSPPDRVHEQYF.

The CDR3 DNA sequence: TGTGCCAGCAGCTTAGGACGAGGGCTAGCTTTCTTT. This codes for CASSLGRGLAFF. The chain joins TRBV13 to TRBJ1-1; D remains unclear. The V gene lost 0 bases and the J gene lost 10 bases, with 9 bases spanning the gap. The CDR3 extends over 12 amino acids. Germline V gene lookup returns CDR1 PRHDT and CDR2 FYEKMQ (reference sequence).

This chain uses TRBV5-6 with TRBJ1-1; 10 bases agree with TRBD1. This CDR3 contains 13 residues. V shed 2 bases, J shed 8 bases, and the junction held 3 bases outside the gene matches. Germline values: CDR1 SGHDT, CDR2 YYEEEE. The CDR3 spells CASSFGTGDEAFF. The CDR3 DNA is TGTGCCAGCAGCTTCGGGACAGGGGACGAAGCTTTCTTT.

V is TRBV9 and J is TRBJ1-2, with 9 nucleotides matching TRBD1. J gave up 4 bases and V 0 bases, and 4 bases lay outside the gene matches. CDR1 is SGDLS, CDR2 YYNGEE, per germline. The CDR3 contains 15 residues. This chain's CDR3 is CASSVEGQGTYGYTF. The DNA for the CDR3 is TGTGCCAGCAGCGTAGAGGGACAGGGTACCTATGGCTACACCTTC.

The gene calls are TRBV7-2 and TRBJ2-3, with D perhaps assigned TRBD1 or TRBD2 (5 bases each). This CDR3 is 14 amino acids long. Trimming shortened V by 5 bases and J by 2 bases, and 11 bases separated the two germline ends. From germline, CDR1 is SGHTA and CDR2 FQGNSA. The CDR3 here is CASSPWDATDTQYF. CDR3 sequence (DNA): TGTGCCAGCAGCCCATGGGACGCCACAGATACGCAGTATTTT.

A few counts support this clone. V usage is TRBV5-1 and J usage is TRBJ2-1, with D perhaps matching TRBD2 (5 bases). Trimming shortened V by 2 bases and J by 6 bases, and 15 bases separated the two germline ends. Germline V gene data show CDR1 as SGHRS and CDR2 as YFSETQ. This CDR3 is built from 15 residues. CDR3 amino acids: CASSLDMFEGNEQFF. The CDR3 region has the DNA TGCGCCAGCAGCTTAGACATGTTTGAGGGCAATGAGCAGTTCTTC.

This clone was seen once. The chain has TRBV27 and TRBJ2-5; the match to TRBD2 covers 9 bases. This CDR3 contains 14 residues. V dropped 6 bases and J dropped 1; count of bases not matched to a gene: 3. Germline CDR1 MNHEY, CDR2 SMNVEV (reference sequence). This CDR3 reads CASRIAGAQETQYF. The DNA of the CDR3 is TGTGCCAGCAGAATAGCGGGGGCCCAAGAGACCCAGTACTTC.

V is TRBV7-8 and J is TRBJ2-1; 9 nucleotides line up with TRBD1. With V trimmed by 5 bases and J by 14 bases, 7 bases remained unmatched. Germline V gives CDR1 SGHVS, CDR2 FQNEAQ. This CDR3 has 12 residues. CDR3 amino acids: CASSNTGQGKFF. CDR3 in DNA: TGTGCCAGCAGCAACACAGGACAGGGGAAGTTCTTC.

This clone was seen more than once but under ten times. V gene TRBV9 combines with J gene TRBJ2-2, with 10 bases lining up with TRBD2. The CDR3 extends over 15 amino acids. Germline CDR1 and CDR2: SGDLS and YYNGEE. Losses at the gene ends were 5 bases for V and 6 bases for J; bases not matched to a gene: 7. In DNA form, the CDR3 reads TGTGCCAGCAGAGCGGGGGGGCGTTCCCCCGGGGAGCTGTTTTTT. Translation: CASRAGGRSPGELFF.

The chain joins TRBV2 to TRBJ1-2; D is unresolved. Germline CDR1 is SNHLY and CDR2 is FYNNEI. V was shortened by 10 bases and J by 2 bases, with 14 bases between the two germline ends. This CDR3 is 13 amino acids long. In DNA form, the CDR3 reads TGTGCCACCTCGACCGGGGAAAACTATGGCTACACCTTC. Its translation: CATSTGENYGYTF. Drawing the rest from reference TRBV2 and TRBJ1-2, the complete variable domain is EPEVTQTPSHQVTQMGQEVILRCVPISNHLYFYWYRQILGQKVEFLVSFYNNEISEKSEIFDDQFSVERPDGSNFTLKIRSTKLEDSAMYFCATSTGENYGYTFGSGTRLTVV.

In this sample, this clone turned up a few times. V gene TRBV7-9 combines with J gene TRBJ2-3; 11 positions match TRBD2. CDR1 and CDR2 (germline): SEHNR, FQNEAQ (reference sequence). The V segment lost 5 bases and the J segment 1 base; nucleotides outside the gene matches: 2. The CDR3 has 15 amino acids. The DNA for the CDR3 is TGTGCCAGCAGCCGTAGCGGGGGGGGCACAGATACGCAGTATTTT. It specifies CASSRSGGGTDTQYF.

The gene calls are TRBV7-2 and TRBJ2-7; D is tentatively TRBD1 or TRBD2 (6 bases each). The V and J ends lost 5 bases and 2 bases respectively, with 13 bases between them. The CDR3 has 14 amino acids. Germline V gene sequence: CDR1 SGHTA, CDR2 FQGNSA. DNA for the CDR3: TGTGCCAGCAGCATGTACCGGGGGCCCTACGAGCAGTACTTC. Its translation: CASSMYRGPYEQYF. Filled out from reference TRBV7-2 and TRBJ2-7, the complete variable domain reads GAGVSQSPSNKVTEKGKDVELRCDPISGHTALYWYRQSLGQGLEFLIYFQGNSAPDKSGLPSDRFSAERTGGSVSTLTIQRTQQEDSAVYLCASSMYRGPYEQYFGPGTRLTVT.

Notes on this clone: Other nucleotide sequences in the sample specify the same CDR3. The gene calls are TRBV2 and TRBJ2-5; D gene unclear. V dropped 6 bases and J dropped 5 bases, with 4 bases sitting between them. This CDR3 contains 10 residues. Per germline, CDR1 SNHLY and CDR2 FYNNEI. The CDR3 reads CASRGETQYF. The DNA for the CDR3 is TGTGCCAGCAGGGGGGAGACCCAGTACTTC.

The chain couples TRBV7-3 to TRBJ2-3, with TRBD2 matching 7 bases. CDR3 length: 16 amino acids. CDR1 and CDR2 from the germline V gene are SGHTA and FQGTGA. V lost 5 bases and J lost 2; bases outside the gene matches: 10. CDR3 amino acids: CASSPGGAGPTDTQYF. The CDR3 DNA is TGTGCCAGCAGCCCAGGTGGAGCGGGACCCACAGATACGCAGTATTTT.

V gene TRBV2 combines with J gene TRBJ1-4; D unresolved. This CDR3 comprises 13 residues. Germline V CDR1 and CDR2: SNHLY, FYNNEI. V was pared by 7 bases and J by 8 bases, with 14 bases between. The CDR3 region has the DNA TGTGCCAGCACTTCCGGAACTCACGAAAAACTGTTTTTT. Its protein product is CASTSGTHEKLFF.

The CDR3 loop reads CASSQDRGHPDSSPLHF. Written as DNA, the CDR3 is TGCGCCAGCAGCCAAGATCGGGGACACCCCGATTCTTCACCCCTCCACTTT. The chain couples TRBV4-1 to TRBJ1-6; D possibly corresponds to TRBD1 (6 bases). Trimming took 0 bases from V and 9 from J, leaving 18 bases between them. Germline V gene sequence: CDR1 MGHRA, CDR2 YSYEKL. The CDR3 has 17 amino acids.

This chain uses TRBV6-5 with TRBJ1-5; 11 bases agree with TRBD1. The germline CDR1 and CDR2 sequences are MNHEY and SVGAGI. This CDR3 has 15 amino acids. V gave up 8 bases and J gave up 4 bases; unmatched junction bases: 7. DNA for the CDR3: TGTGCCAGCGGGGGACAGGGGGTAGAGAATCAGCCCCAGCATTTT. Translating gives CASGGQGVENQPQHF.

The sample holds a few counts of this clone. This chain connects TRBV29-1 to TRBJ2-1, with D perhaps assigned TRBD1 or TRBD2 (6 bases each). CDR1 and CDR2 from the germline V gene are SQVTM and ANQGSEA. The V and J ends lost 1 base and 5 bases respectively, with 18 bases between them. This CDR3 contains 16 residues. CDR3 DNA sequence: TGCAGCGTTGAAGGGGGGGCAGGGGAGCGAAACAATGAGCAGTTCTTC. Protein product: CSVEGGAGERNNEQFF.

The chain couples TRBV30 to TRBJ1-2; 8 bases fit TRBD1. The germline CDR1 and CDR2 sequences are GTSNPN and SVGIG (reference sequence). CDR3 size: 14 residues. V lost 0 bases to trimming and J lost 6 bases; unmatched junction nucleotides: 6. The CDR3 is CAWSVLGQGDGYTF. The CDR3, as DNA: TGTGCCTGGAGTGTACTTGGACAGGGCGATGGCTACACCTTC.

The V gene is TRBV6-5, the J gene TRBJ2-5; a weak D match, TRBD1 (7 bases). From germline, CDR1 is MNHEY and CDR2 SVGAGI. Trimming took 6 bases from V and 2 from J, leaving 13 bases between them. The CDR3 is made up of 14 amino acids. The CDR3 loop is CASSGGQLQETQYF. In DNA form, the CDR3 reads TGTGCCAGCAGCGGGGGACAGCTTCAAGAGACCCAGTACTTC.